The next 23 T cell receptor beta chains were all read from a single sample in a study of CD8+ T cells in alopecia areata. Reverse transcribed after extraction, RNA yielded cDNA as the sequencing template. The method was immunoSEQ multiplex PCR; TCRdb's version includes in-frame clones alone and lacks a portion of them. Among under 200,000 clones listed, about 60% were seen once. Treatment denoted: oral pan-JAK inhibitor, 5-10 mg twice daily. Material: CD4+ T cells sorted from blood, obtained at week 24, from a patient treated with tofacitinib. These receptors all come from a human donor with alopecia areata.

The chain recombines TRBV11-2 with TRBJ1-1; no definite D call. Germline values: CDR1 SGHAT, CDR2 FQNNGV. V gave up 7 bases and J gave up 9 bases, with 24 bases separating them. CDR3 length: 15 residues. DNA for the CDR3: TGTGCCAGCAACGTGGACTTTGGGAGCGGGCGTAAAGCTTTCTTT. Translation gives CASNVDFGSGRKAFF.

This clone has more than one count but fewer than ten. The V call is TRBV5-5, the J call TRBJ1-4, with TRBD1 identical over 11 bases. V was clipped by 4 bases and J by 7 bases; unmatched bases: 6. This CDR3 contains 15 residues. Germline V lookup: CDR1 SGHKS, CDR2 YYEKEE (reference sequence). The CDR3 protein is CASSPEGTGGEKLFF. The CDR3 DNA reads as TGTGCCAGCAGCCCAGAGGGGACAGGGGGTGAAAAACTGTTTTTT.

This clone was observed a handful of times. The V gene is TRBV4-1, the J gene TRBJ2-3; D is perhaps TRBD1 or TRBD2 (5 bases each). This CDR3 has 15 residues. The germline V gene has CDR1 MGHRA and CDR2 YSYEKL. The ends were cut back, 7 bases at V and 1 base at J, with 15 bases in the middle. Written as DNA, the CDR3 is TGCGCCAGCACCCTAGTGAGGGGCGGCACAGATACGCAGTATTTT. It yields the protein CASTLVRGGTDTQYF.

There are a few counts of this clone. The chain is built from TRBV19 and TRBJ1-3; D call uncertain. Between the trimmed V and J ends, which lost 3 bases and 0 bases, there was a span of 21 bases. The CDR3 extends over 19 amino acids. CDR1 LNHDA and CDR2 SQIVND come from the germline V gene (reference sequence). DNA of the CDR3: TGTGCCAGTAGTATGATCCGCGCGAGCGGCAAGAGCTCTGGAAACACCATATATTTT. This gives the protein CASSMIRASGKSSGNTIYF. Based on the CDR3 plus reference TRBV19 and TRBJ1-3, the full variable domain is DGGITQSPKYLFRKEGQNVTLSCEQNLNHDAMYWYRQDPGQGLRLIYYSQIVNDFQKGDIAEGYSVSREKKESFPLTVTSAQKNPTAFYLCASSMIRASGKSSGNTIYFGEGSWLTVV.

The CDR3 DNA reads TGCAGCGTTCATCCGGGGGCGGGTGGCTACACCTTC. It specifies CSVHPGAGGYTF. The V and J genes are TRBV29-1 and TRBJ1-2; D is perhaps TRBD1 (6 bases). Looked up from germline, CDR1 is SQVTM and CDR2 is ANQGSEA. CDR3 length: 12 amino acids. Between the trimmed V and J ends, which lost 5 bases and 7 bases, there was a span of 14 bases.

V and J are TRBV11-3 and TRBJ2-5, with D possibly matching TRBD2 (6 bases). CDR1 and CDR2 (germline): SGHNT, YENEEA. There are 15 residues in the CDR3. V was clipped by 0 bases and J by 2 bases, with 10 bases between them. The CDR3 protein is CASSLDMRGQETQYF. The DNA of the CDR3 is TGTGCCAGCAGCTTAGACATGCGGGGACAAGAGACCCAGTACTTC.

The chain is built from TRBV15 and TRBJ2-7; maybe TRBD1 (5 bases). V was clipped by 0 bases and J by 4 bases, with 10 bases between them. Germline V lookup: CDR1 LNHNV, CDR2 YYDKDF (reference sequence). The CDR3 consists of 14 residues. The CDR3 sequence: CATSRDPQGYEQYF. The CDR3 DNA sequence: TGTGCCACCAGCAGAGATCCGCAGGGTTACGAGCAGTACTTC.

This chain connects TRBV20-1 to TRBJ1-1; no definite D call. The CDR3 sequence is 10 residues long. Germline V gene lookup returns CDR1 DFQATT and CDR2 SNEGSKA (reference sequence). With 5 bases removed from V and 5 bases from J, the gap between germline ends came to 6 bases. The DNA for the CDR3 is TGCAGTGCTGCGGGGACTGAAGCTTTCTTT. Amino acids: CSAAGTEAFF.

This clone has a handful of counts. V and J are TRBV18 and TRBJ1-1, with a weak D call TRBD1 (6 bases). Trimming stripped 3 bases from V and 6 bases from J, with 17 bases between. Germline lookup yields CDR1 KGHSH and CDR2 LQKENI. The CDR3 extends over 15 amino acids. The DNA of the CDR3 is TGTGCCAGCTCACCCCGGGGCGTCGGGGGCGCTGAAGCTTTCTTT. It yields the protein CASSPRGVGGAEAFF.

The V and J genes are TRBV7-2 and TRBJ2-7; D remains ambiguous. V lost 4 bases, J lost 7 bases, and 14 bases lay in between. In germline, CDR1 is SGHTA, CDR2 FQGNSA. This CDR3 spans 13 amino acids. The CDR3 DNA reads TGTGCCAGCAGCTCAATGATGGCTGGGGAGCAGTACTTC. Residues: CASSSMMAGEQYF.

This chain uses TRBV29-1 with TRBJ1-1; no definite D call. CDR3 size: 15 residues. With 4 bases removed from V and 2 bases from J, the gap between germline ends came to 17 bases. The V gene's germline CDR1 is SQVTM and CDR2 ANQGSEA. In DNA, the CDR3 is TGCAGCGTTGCAGCCCTGGGCGGGGAAAACACTGAAGCTTTCTTT. As protein: CSVAALGGENTEAFF.

The chain has TRBV29-1 and TRBJ1-1, with D hard to call. The CDR3 loop spans 13 amino acids. CDR1 is SQVTM and CDR2 is ANQGSEA in the germline V gene. The V gene lost 4 bases and the J gene lost 1 base, with 10 bases spanning the gap. As DNA, the CDR3 is TGCAGCGTTGGGGGAGGGCCGAACACTGAAGCTTTCTTT. This codes for CSVGGGPNTEAFF.

This clone is a singleton in its sample. This chain uses TRBV7-3 with TRBJ1-2; 8 bases line up with TRBD1. The germline gives CDR1 SGHTA, CDR2 FQGTGA. Losses at the gene ends were 5 bases for V and 7 bases for J; bases not matched to a gene: 12. This CDR3 has 15 residues. The CDR3 reads CASSQSPDRVVGYTF. DNA for the CDR3: TGTGCCAGCAGCCAAAGCCCGGACAGGGTTGTTGGCTACACCTTC.

This chain links TRBV2 with TRBJ2-4, with TRBD2 identical over 7 bases. Germline-derived CDR1 and CDR2 are SNHLY and FYNNEI. The CDR3 covers 17 residues. Trimming removed 4 bases from V and 1 base from J; junction bases left unmatched: 10. In nucleotides, the CDR3 is TGTGCCAGCAGTGGTCTACGGGGGGTTTGGGCCAAAAACATTCAGTACTTC. This encodes CASSGLRGVWAKNIQYF.

This clone was detected ten times or more. V usage is TRBV14 and J usage is TRBJ2-2, with D maybe TRBD1 (6 bases). This CDR3 region has 15 residues. V lost 4 bases and J 8 bases, leaving 17 bases between the germline ends. The germline V gene has CDR1 SGHDN and CDR2 FVKESK. CDR3 loop: CASSPRRTVSGELFF. The CDR3 DNA sequence: TGTGCCAGCAGCCCCCGAAGGACAGTCTCAGGGGAGCTGTTTTTT.

The chain carries TRBV30 and TRBJ1-4; D uncertain. Germline CDR1 GTSNPN, CDR2 SVGIG (reference sequence). The CDR3 runs to 15 residues. V lost 0 bases and J 2 bases, leaving 10 bases between the germline ends. The CDR3: CAWSVLGRTNEKLFF. DNA of the CDR3: TGTGCCTGGAGTGTACTAGGCAGGACTAATGAAAAACTGTTTTTT.

This clone was counted between two and nine times. The V gene is TRBV2, the J gene TRBJ2-2; 10 bases line up with TRBD2. The germline gives CDR1 SNHLY, CDR2 FYNNEI. V was pared by 8 bases and J by 4 bases, with 4 bases of the junction left unmatched. The CDR3 totals 14 residues. CDR3 bases: TGTGCCAGCGCGAGCGGGGGGGGCACCGGGGAGCTGTTTTTT. Encoded protein: CASASGGGTGELFF.

The chain carries TRBV29-1 and TRBJ2-2, with D uncertain. Germline CDR1 reads SQVTM; CDR2 reads ANQGSEA. This CDR3 is built from 12 residues. Trimming removed 4 bases at V and 5 bases at J, with 8 bases between. CDR3 amino acids: CSVGYLTGELFF. The CDR3 DNA is TGCAGCGTTGGTTACCTAACCGGGGAGCTGTTTTTT.

This chain connects TRBV2 to TRBJ1-2; no clear D. The V end was cut by 5 bases, the J end by 4 bases, with 14 bases between. This CDR3 has 14 residues. Germline CDR1 SNHLY, CDR2 FYNNEI. CDR3 sequence: CASSLPTSAYGYTF. For the CDR3, the DNA is TGTGCCAGCAGTCTCCCGACCTCGGCCTATGGCTACACCTTC.

The rearrangement joins TRBV11-2 to TRBJ2-5; the D call may be TRBD1 or TRBD2 (5 bases each). This CDR3 has 16 amino acids. The V gene lost 7 bases and the J gene lost 4 bases, with 22 bases spanning the gap. CDR1 SGHAT and CDR2 FQNNGV come from the germline V gene. The CDR3, as DNA: TGTGCCAGCAACCCCATTGGGGGTGGTAGGGGAGAGACCCAGTACTTC. Translation gives CASNPIGGGRGETQYF.

The CDR3 bases are TGTGCCTGGAGGCGGAGGGCAGATACGCAGTATTTT. Residues: CAWRRRADTQYF. The J gene is TRBJ2-3, the V gene TRBV30; D possibly corresponds to TRBD2 (6 bases). This CDR3 spans 12 amino acids. Germline assignment: CDR1 GTSNPN and CDR2 SVGIG (reference sequence). V shed 3 bases and J shed 4 bases, with 8 bases lying between them.

The chain recombines TRBV10-3 with TRBJ1-1; D is unclear. The germline V gene has CDR1 ENHRY and CDR2 SYGVKD. V lost 2 bases to trimming and J lost 1 base, with 8 bases between them. CDR3 length: 14 amino acids. The CDR3 DNA follows: TGTGCCATCAGTGAGCGGTGGGGGAACACTGAAGCTTTCTTT. Translating it yields CAISERWGNTEAFF.

The gene calls are TRBV7-2 and TRBJ1-2; 11 nucleotides agree with TRBD1. CDR3 size: 16 residues. Germline V gene lookup returns CDR1 SGHTA and CDR2 FQGNSA. Trimming removed 2 bases from V and 6 bases from J; junction bases left unmatched: 8. CDR3 in DNA: TGTGCCAGCAGCTTATGGTCTGGACAGGGGGCTAATGGCTACACCTTC. This gives the protein CASSLWSGQGANGYTF.